These T cell receptor beta chains were read from a single sample in a study of blood T cells in healthy people across ages. TCRdb redid the calling of the 5' RACE reads with MiXCR, one entry per CDR3 protein. This sample has more than 650,000 distinct CDR3 sequences, with approximately 22% found just once. Sequencing used blood. Receptors originate from a man in his 70s in good health. Each CDR3 is given with its conserved first and last residue. The D gene is left open where the match is weak. Clone size, where shown, is once, few, many, or a class for clones that have expanded.

clone size	V gene	D gene	J gene	CDR3 DNA	CDR3 protein
NA	TRBV10-3	NA	TRBJ1-5	TGTGCCTCTTCCGAAAACCCGAGCAATCAGCCCCAGCATTTT	CASSENPSNQPQHF
NA	TRBV5-1	TRBD1	TRBJ1-1	TGCGCCAGCAGCCGTATGGGACAGGGGGTGGCTGAAGCTTTCTTT	CASSRMGQGVAEAFF
few	TRBV6-6	NA	TRBJ2-5	TGTGCCACTCAACGGGGGGCCTTAGAGACCCAGTACTTC	CATQRGALETQYF
NA	TRBV29-1	NA	TRBJ1-1	TGCAGCGTTGTGGTCACTGAAGCTTTCTTT	CSVVVTEAFF
NA	TRBV6-5	NA	TRBJ2-2	TGTGCCAGCAGTTACTCGATGGGGCCCACCGGGGAGCTGTTTTTT	CASSYSMGPTGELFF
few	TRBV7-2	NA	TRBJ1-1	TGTGCCAGCAGCCGTGAAATTGACACTGAAGCTTTCTTT	CASSREIDTEAFF
NA	TRBV20-1	NA	TRBJ2-7	TGCAGTGCTAGGCCGTCAGATCAGGGGGGCTACGAGCAGTACTTC	CSARPSDQGGYEQYF
NA	TRBV7-9	NA	TRBJ1-1	TGTGCCAGCATCCAACAGGGCTCTGAAGCTTTCTTT	CASIQQGSEAFF
NA	TRBV12-3/TRBV12-4	NA	TRBJ2-3	TGTGCCAGCAGCTTGGCCGGGGGGCAACTCACAGATACGCAGTATTTT	CASSLAGGQLTDTQYF
NA	TRBV5-6	TRBD2	TRBJ2-3	TGTGCCAGCAGCTTGGAACTAGCGGGGTCTAGCACAGATACGCAGTATTTT	CASSLELAGSSTDTQYF
NA	TRBV28	NA	TRBJ2-5	TGTGCCAGCAGTCCAACAGGGCGTCGCCAAGAGACCCAGTACTTC	CASSPTGRRQETQYF
NA	TRBV7-9	TRBD2	TRBJ2-3	TGTGCCAGCAGATCCTTACTTGGGACTAGCACAGATACGCAGTGTTTT	CASRSLLGTSTDTQCF
NA	TRBV7-9	NA	TRBJ2-3	TGTGCCAGCCCCTTAGATACGCAGTATTTT	CASPLDTQYF
NA	TRBV19	NA	TRBJ2-2	TGTGCCAGTGGGAGACACCAACCGCCGAACACCGGGGAGCTGTTTTTT	CASGRHQPPNTGELFF
NA	TRBV28	TRBD1	TRBJ2-1	TGTGCCAGCAGTTCATTGGGGGGGACAGGGAACAATGAGCAGTTCTTC	CASSSLGGTGNNEQFF
NA	TRBV6-2/TRBV6-3	TRBD2	TRBJ2-1	TGTGCCAGCAGTGCCGGGACTAGCGGGAAACGTGAGCAGTTCTTC	CASSAGTSGKREQFF
few	TRBV28	NA	TRBJ1-5	TGTGCCAGCAGCATACATCAGGGTTTTGGGCAGCCCCAGCATTTT	CASSIHQGFGQPQHF
NA	TRBV21-1	NA	TRBJ2-5	TGTGCCAGCAAAATCGTAGGACTAGCGGGAGAGGGCCAAGAGACCCAGTACTTC	CASKIVGLAGEGQETQYF
few	TRBV2	NA	TRBJ1-5	TGTGCCAGCAGTGATACCGGGTTGAGCAATCAGCCCCAGCATTTT	CASSDTGLSNQPQHF
NA	TRBV7-2	TRBD2	TRBJ2-2	TGTGCCAGCAGCTTACCTAGGGGGGCGACTAGCGGGAGGTTTTCGACCGGGGAGCTGTTTTTT	CASSLPRGATSGRFSTGELFF
few	TRBV7-2	NA	TRBJ1-1	TGTGCCAGCAGCTTGTCGGGGGGGCGCGAAGCTTTCTTT	CASSLSGGREAFF
NA	TRBV12-3/TRBV12-4	TRBD1	TRBJ2-3	TGTGCCAGCAGTCGCCGGGGGACAGGGGGGGATACGCAGTATTTT	CASSRRGTGGDTQYF
NA	TRBV10-3	TRBD2	TRBJ2-3	TGTGCCATCAGTGCGGGAGGGCCGAGAGATACGCAGTATTTT	CAISAGGPRDTQYF
NA	TRBV29-1	NA	TRBJ2-7	TGCAGCGTTTTCCGGGACGGAACCTACGAGCAGTACTTC	CSVFRDGTYEQYF
NA	TRBV10-3	NA	TRBJ2-7	TGTGCCAGCGGACAGTCTGACGAGCAGTACTTC	CASGQSDEQYF
NA	TRBV6-2/TRBV6-3	NA	TRBJ2-2	TGTGCCAGCAGCCACATACCTAGCATCGCCGGGGAGCTGTTTTTT	CASSHIPSIAGELFF
few	TRBV5-1	NA	TRBJ1-2	TGCGCCAGCAGCTTCGTACAAGATCCGAGGTCCGGGGGCGGTGGCTACACCTTC	CASSFVQDPRSGGGGYTF
NA	TRBV20-1	NA	TRBJ2-3	TGCAGTGCGCCGAGACTCGGTCGGCAGTATTTT	CSAPRLGRQYF
few	TRBV5-1	NA	TRBJ1-4	TGCGCCAGCAGCTTGGAGGGACGCGCCAGGGAAAAACTGTTTTTT	CASSLEGRAREKLFF
NA	TRBV6-6	NA	TRBJ1-2	TGTGCCAGCAGCCCCGCCGTCGGAGGCTACACCTTC	CASSPAVGGYTF
few	TRBV6-1	TRBD1	TRBJ1-2	TGTGCCAGCAGTGAAGGTTGGGGACAGAACTATGGCTACACCTTC	CASSEGWGQNYGYTF
many	TRBV7-2	TRBD2	TRBJ2-5	TGTGCCAGCAGCTTGAGTAGCGGGGTTCAAGAGACCCAGTACTTC	CASSLSSGVQETQYF
NA	TRBV19	NA	TRBJ1-1	TGTGCCAGTAGTATCCGGGGACGGTCGAACACTGAAGCTTTCTTT	CASSIRGRSNTEAFF